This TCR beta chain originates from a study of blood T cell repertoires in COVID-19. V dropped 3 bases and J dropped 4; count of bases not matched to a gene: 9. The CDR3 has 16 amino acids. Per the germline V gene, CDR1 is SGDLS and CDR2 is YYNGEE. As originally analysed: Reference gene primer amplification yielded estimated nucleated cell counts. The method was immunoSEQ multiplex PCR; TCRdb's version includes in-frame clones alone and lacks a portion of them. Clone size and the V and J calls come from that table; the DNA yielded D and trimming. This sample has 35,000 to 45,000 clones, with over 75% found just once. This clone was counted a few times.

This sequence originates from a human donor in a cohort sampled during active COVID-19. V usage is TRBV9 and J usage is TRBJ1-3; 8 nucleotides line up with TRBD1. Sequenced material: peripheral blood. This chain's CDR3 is CASSAAGQGSGNTIYF. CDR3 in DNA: TGTGCCAGCAGCGCCGCCGGACAGGGCTCGGGAAACACCATATATTTT.